This paragraph covers one TCR beta chain sequence. The data belong to a study of identical twins. From the 5' RACE reads, TCRdb called clonotypes with MiXCR, one entry per CDR3 protein. The table shows about 390,000 distinct CDR3 sequences, with roughly 9% occurring only once. Germline V gene lookup returns CDR1 SGHRS and CDR2 YFSETQ. V was clipped by 4 bases and J by 0 bases, with 11 bases between them. The CDR3 loop spans 15 amino acids. The sequence was collected from a woman aged 50 to 65 in good health. Source material: naive T cells sorted from blood. V is TRBV5-1 and J is TRBJ2-1; tentative D call: TRBD2 (6 bases). CDR3 nucleotides: TGCGCCAGCAGCGGAAGCGGGCACTCCTACAATGAGCAGTTCTTC. Translation: CASSGSGHSYNEQFF.